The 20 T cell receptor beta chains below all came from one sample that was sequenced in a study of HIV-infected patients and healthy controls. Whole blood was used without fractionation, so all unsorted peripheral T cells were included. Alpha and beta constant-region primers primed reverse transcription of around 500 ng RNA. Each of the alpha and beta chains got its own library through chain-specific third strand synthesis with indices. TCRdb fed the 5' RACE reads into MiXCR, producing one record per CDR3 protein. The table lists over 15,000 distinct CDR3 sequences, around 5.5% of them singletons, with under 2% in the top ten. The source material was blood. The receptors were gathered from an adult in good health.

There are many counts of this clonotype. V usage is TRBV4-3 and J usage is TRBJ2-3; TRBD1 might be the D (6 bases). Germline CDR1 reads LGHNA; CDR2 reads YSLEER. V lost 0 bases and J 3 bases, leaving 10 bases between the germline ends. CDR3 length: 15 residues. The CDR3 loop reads CASSQDLGATDTQYF. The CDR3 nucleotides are TGCGCCAGCAGCCAAGATTTGGGGGCGACAGATACGCAGTATTTT.

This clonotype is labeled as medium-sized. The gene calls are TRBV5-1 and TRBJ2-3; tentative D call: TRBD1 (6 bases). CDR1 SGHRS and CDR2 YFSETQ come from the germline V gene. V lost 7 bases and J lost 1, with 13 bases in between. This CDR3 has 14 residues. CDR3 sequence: CASAPGVRTDTQYF. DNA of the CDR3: TGCGCCAGCGCCCCAGGGGTCCGCACAGATACGCAGTATTTT.

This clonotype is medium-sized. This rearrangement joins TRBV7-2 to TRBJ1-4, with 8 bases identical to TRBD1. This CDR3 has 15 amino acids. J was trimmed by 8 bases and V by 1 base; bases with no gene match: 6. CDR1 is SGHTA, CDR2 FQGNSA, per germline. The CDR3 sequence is CASSLEDRVNEKLFF. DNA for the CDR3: TGTGCCAGCAGCTTAGAGGACAGGGTTAACGAAAAACTGTTTTTT.

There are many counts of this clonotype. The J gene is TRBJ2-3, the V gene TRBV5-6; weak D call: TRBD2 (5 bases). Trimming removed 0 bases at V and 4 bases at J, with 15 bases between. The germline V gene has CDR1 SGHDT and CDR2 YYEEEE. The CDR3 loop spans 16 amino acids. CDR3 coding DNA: TGTGCCAGCAGCTTGGGGACGGGAAGCCTCGCAGATACGCAGTATTTT. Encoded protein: CASSLGTGSLADTQYF.

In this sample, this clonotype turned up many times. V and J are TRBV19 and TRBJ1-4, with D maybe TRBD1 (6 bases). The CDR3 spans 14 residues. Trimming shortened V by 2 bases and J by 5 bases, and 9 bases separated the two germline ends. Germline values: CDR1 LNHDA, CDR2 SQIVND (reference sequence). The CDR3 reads CASSINDRNEKLFF. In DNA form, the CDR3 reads TGTGCCAGTAGTATAAACGACAGGAATGAAAAACTGTTTTTT.

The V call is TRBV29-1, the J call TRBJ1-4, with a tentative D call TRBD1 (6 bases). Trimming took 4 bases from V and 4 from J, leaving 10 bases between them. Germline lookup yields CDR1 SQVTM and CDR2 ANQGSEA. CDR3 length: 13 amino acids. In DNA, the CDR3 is TGCAGCGTTGGGACAGAAAATAATGAAAAACTGTTTTTT. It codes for CSVGTENNEKLFF.

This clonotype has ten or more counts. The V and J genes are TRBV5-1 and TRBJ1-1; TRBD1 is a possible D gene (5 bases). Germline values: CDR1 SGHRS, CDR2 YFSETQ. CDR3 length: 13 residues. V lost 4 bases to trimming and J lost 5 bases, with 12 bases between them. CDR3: CASSVGAGTEAFF. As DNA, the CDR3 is TGCGCCAGCAGCGTTGGGGCCGGGACTGAAGCTTTCTTT. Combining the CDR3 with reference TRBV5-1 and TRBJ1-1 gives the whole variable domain KAGVTQTPRYLIKTRGQQVTLSCSPISGHRSVSWYQQTPGQGLQFLFEYFSETQRNKGNFPGRFSGRQFSNSRSEMNVSTLELGDSALYLCASSVGAGTEAFFGQGTRLTVV.

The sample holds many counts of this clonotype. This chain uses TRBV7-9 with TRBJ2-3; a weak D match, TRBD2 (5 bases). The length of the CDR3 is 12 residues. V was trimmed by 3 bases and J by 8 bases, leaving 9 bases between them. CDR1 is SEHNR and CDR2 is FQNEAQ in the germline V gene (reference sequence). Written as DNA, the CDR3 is TGTGCCAGCAGCTTGACTGCGGGTACGCAGTATTTT. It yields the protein CASSLTAGTQYF.

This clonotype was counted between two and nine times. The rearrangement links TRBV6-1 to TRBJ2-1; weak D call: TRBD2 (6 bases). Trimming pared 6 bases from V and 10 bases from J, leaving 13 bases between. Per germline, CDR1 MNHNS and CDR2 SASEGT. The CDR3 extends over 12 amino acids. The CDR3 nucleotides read TGTGCCAGCAGCAAGGGACTTTTAGAGCAGTTCTTC. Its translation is CASSKGLLEQFF.

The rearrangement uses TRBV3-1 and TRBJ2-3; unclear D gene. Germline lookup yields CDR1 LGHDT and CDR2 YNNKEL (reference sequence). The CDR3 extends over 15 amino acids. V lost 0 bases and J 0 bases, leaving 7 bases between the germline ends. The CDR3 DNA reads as TGTGCCAGCAGCCAAGAGATGGGTAGCACAGATACGCAGTATTTT. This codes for CASSQEMGSTDTQYF.

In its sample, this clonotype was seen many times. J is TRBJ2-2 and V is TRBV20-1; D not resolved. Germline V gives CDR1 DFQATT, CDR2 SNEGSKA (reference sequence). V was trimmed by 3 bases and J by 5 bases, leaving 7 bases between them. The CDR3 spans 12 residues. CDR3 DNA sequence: TGCAGTGCTAGGAGTGGGACCGGGGAGCTGTTTTTT. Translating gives CSARSGTGELFF.

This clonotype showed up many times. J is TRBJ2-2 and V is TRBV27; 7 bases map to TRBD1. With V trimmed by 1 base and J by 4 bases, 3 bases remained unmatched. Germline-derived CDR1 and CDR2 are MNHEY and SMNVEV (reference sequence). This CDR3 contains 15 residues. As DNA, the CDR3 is TGTGCCAGCAGTTTATGGGGACAGATCACCGGGGAGCTGTTTTTT. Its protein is CASSLWGQITGELFF.

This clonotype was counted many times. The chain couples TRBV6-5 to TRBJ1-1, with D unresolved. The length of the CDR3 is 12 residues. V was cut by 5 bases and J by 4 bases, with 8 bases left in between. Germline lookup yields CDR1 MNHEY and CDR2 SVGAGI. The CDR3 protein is CASSRVGTEAFF. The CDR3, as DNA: TGTGCCAGCAGTCGAGTGGGCACTGAAGCTTTCTTT.

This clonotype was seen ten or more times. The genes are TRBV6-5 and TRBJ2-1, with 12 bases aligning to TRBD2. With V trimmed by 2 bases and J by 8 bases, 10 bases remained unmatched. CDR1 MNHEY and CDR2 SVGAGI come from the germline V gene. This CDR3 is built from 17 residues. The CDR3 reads CASSYQNLAGGRDEQFF. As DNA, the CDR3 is TGTGCCAGCAGTTACCAAAATCTAGCGGGGGGGCGCGATGAGCAGTTCTTC.

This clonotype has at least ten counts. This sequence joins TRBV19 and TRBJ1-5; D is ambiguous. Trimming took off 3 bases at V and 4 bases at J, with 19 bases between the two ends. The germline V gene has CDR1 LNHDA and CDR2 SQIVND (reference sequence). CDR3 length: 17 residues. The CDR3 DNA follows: TGTGCCAGTAGTATTCCCCCGAGCGCAGGCCCAAATCAGCCCCAGCATTTT. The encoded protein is CASSIPPSAGPNQPQHF.

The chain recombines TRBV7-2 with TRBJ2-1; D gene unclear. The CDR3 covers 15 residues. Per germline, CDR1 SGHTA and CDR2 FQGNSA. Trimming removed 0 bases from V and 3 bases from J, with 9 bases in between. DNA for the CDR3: TGTGCCAGCAGCTTAGCTTTCGGTCTCTACAATGAGCAGTTCTTC. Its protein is CASSLAFGLYNEQFF.

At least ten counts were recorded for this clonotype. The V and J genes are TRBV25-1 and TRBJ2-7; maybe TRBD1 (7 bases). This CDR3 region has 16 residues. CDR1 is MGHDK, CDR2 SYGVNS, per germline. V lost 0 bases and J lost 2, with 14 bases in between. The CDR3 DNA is TGTGCCAGCAGTGAATACGCGGGACAGCATGCCTACGAGCAGTACTTC. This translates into CASSEYAGQHAYEQYF.

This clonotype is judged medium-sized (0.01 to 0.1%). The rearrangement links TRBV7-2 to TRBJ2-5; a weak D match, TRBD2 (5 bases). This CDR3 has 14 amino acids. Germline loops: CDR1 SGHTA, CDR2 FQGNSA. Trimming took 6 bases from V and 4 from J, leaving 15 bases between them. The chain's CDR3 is CASSSTRVRETQYF. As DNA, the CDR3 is TGTGCCAGCAGTTCCACTAGGGTACGAGAGACCCAGTACTTC.

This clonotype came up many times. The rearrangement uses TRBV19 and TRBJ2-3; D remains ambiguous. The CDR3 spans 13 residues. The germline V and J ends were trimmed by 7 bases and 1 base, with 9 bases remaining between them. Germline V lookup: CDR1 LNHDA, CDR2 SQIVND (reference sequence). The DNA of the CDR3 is TGTGCCAGTAATTACAGAGGCACAGATACGCAGTATTTT. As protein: CASNYRGTDTQYF.

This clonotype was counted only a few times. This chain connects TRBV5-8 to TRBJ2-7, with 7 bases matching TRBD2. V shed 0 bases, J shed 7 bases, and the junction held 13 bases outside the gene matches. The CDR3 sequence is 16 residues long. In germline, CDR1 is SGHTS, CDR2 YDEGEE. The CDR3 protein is CASSLGFRLALAEQYF. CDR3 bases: TGTGCCAGCAGCTTGGGATTTAGACTAGCCCTAGCGGAGCAGTACTTC. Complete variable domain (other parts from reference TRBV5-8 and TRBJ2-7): EAGVTQSPTHLIKTRGQQATLRCSPISGHTSVYWYQQALGLGLQFLLWYDEGEERNRGNFPPRFSGRQFPNYSSELNVNALELEDSALYLCASSLGFRLALAEQYFGPGTRLTVT.